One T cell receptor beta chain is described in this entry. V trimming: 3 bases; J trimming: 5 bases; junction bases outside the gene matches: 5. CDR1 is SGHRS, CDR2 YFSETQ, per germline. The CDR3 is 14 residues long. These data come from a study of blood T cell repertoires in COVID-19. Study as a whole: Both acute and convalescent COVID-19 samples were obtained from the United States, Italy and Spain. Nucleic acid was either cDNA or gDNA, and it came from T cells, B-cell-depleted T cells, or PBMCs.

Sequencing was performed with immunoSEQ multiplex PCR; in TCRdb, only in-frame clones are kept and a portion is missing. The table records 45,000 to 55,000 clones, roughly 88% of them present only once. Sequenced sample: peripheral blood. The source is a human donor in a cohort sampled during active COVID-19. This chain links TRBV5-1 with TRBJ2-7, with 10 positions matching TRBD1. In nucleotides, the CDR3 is TGCGCCAGCAGCTCCCAGACAGGGGGCAACGAGCAGTACTTC. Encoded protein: CASSSQTGGNEQYF.